This T cell receptor beta chain was recorded in a study of T cell responses to AZD1222 COVID-19 vaccine. With 0 bases clipped from V and 6 bases from J, the junction kept 1 base outside the gene matches. This CDR3 spans 13 amino acids. The germline CDR1 and CDR2 sequences are SGHDT and YYEEEE. Clones were read by immunoSEQ multiplex PCR, and TCRdb kept only the in-frame ones, dropping some. The table includes approximately 110,000 clones, about 90% detected once. The sample consisted of peripheral blood, taken on day 0 of AZD1222 vaccination. V usage is TRBV5-6 and J usage is TRBJ2-3; 7 bases agree with TRBD2. The receptor comes from an adult in good health. Written as DNA, the CDR3 is TGTGCCAGCAGCTTGGTCGGGAGGGATACGCAGTATTTT. Translating gives CASSLVGRDTQYF.